Shown below are 14 T cell receptor beta chains from a single sample sequenced in a study of CD8+ T cells in alopecia areata. The sequencing template was cDNA reverse transcribed from extracted RNA. Repertoires were generated with immunoSEQ multiplex PCR, while TCRdb's copy carries only in-frame clones and drops some. The data contain about 200,000 clones, 50% to 60% of them singletons. The sequenced sample was CD4+ T cells sorted from blood, obtained at week 0. These TCRs come from a human donor with alopecia areata.

This chain links TRBV6-5 with TRBJ1-1; unclear D gene. The germline CDR1 and CDR2 sequences are MNHEY and SVGAGI. This CDR3 contains 13 residues. The V gene lost 3 bases and the J gene lost 1 base, with 6 bases spanning the gap. The CDR3 DNA follows: TGTGCCAGCAGTTATCTTGGGAACACTGAAGCTTTCTTT. Translated, it gives CASSYLGNTEAFF.

V is TRBV5-6 and J is TRBJ1-5; no firm D call. Germline V CDR1 and CDR2: SGHDT, YYEEEE. The CDR3 extends over 12 amino acids. V gave up 2 bases and J gave up 7 bases, with 7 bases separating them. The CDR3 DNA follows: TGTGCCAGCAGCTTAAAGGAGCAGCCCCAGCATTTT. This gives the protein CASSLKEQPQHF.

The chain has TRBV5-6 and TRBJ1-2; unclear D gene. CDR1 is SGHDT and CDR2 is YYEEEE in the germline V gene. This CDR3 comprises 13 residues. The V and J ends lost 3 bases and 4 bases respectively, with 10 bases between them. CDR3 in amino acids: CASSSRHFYGYTF. As DNA, the CDR3 is TGTGCCAGCAGCTCGCGACACTTCTATGGCTACACCTTC.

This chain uses TRBV2 with TRBJ2-4, with D perhaps matching TRBD1 (6 bases). V lost 7 bases to trimming and J lost 0 bases, with 7 bases between them. Germline V gene lookup returns CDR1 SNHLY and CDR2 FYNNEI. The CDR3 runs 13 residues. The CDR3 here is CASIQGAKNIQYF. As DNA, the CDR3 is TGTGCCAGCATACAGGGAGCCAAAAACATTCAGTACTTC.

The chain is built from TRBV7-3 and TRBJ2-3; D is undetermined. The V gene lost 2 bases and the J gene lost 4 bases, with 4 bases spanning the gap. This CDR3 has 12 amino acids. CDR1 is SGHTA, CDR2 FQGTGA, per germline. Here the CDR3 reads CASSLAPDTQYF. The CDR3 coding sequence is TGTGCCAGCAGCTTAGCTCCAGATACGCAGTATTTT.

The chain uses TRBV5-4 and TRBJ2-2; maybe TRBD1 (5 bases). V shed 0 bases and J shed 1 base, with 7 bases lying between them. This CDR3 has 15 amino acids. Germline-derived CDR1 and CDR2 are SGHNT and YYREEE (reference sequence). The CDR3 sequence is CASSLGGMNTGELFF. In nucleotides, the CDR3 is TGTGCCAGCAGCTTGGGGGGCATGAACACCGGGGAGCTGTTTTTT.

This clone was recorded a few times. The chain has TRBV27 and TRBJ1-5; D call uncertain. Germline CDR1 MNHEY, CDR2 SMNVEV (reference sequence). The CDR3 covers 13 residues. V was clipped by 2 bases and J by 4 bases, with 6 bases between them. The CDR3 spells CASSLRDNQPQHF. DNA for the CDR3: TGTGCCAGCAGTTTACGGGATAATCAGCCCCAGCATTTT.

J is TRBJ2-5 and V is TRBV7-2; perhaps TRBD1 as D (7 bases). Germline CDR1 and CDR2: SGHTA and FQGNSA. V lost 0 bases and J 6 bases, leaving 11 bases between the germline ends. The CDR3 runs 14 residues. CDR3 amino acids: CASSLAPGGKTQYF. Written as DNA, the CDR3 is TGTGCCAGCAGCTTAGCTCCAGGGGGGAAGACCCAGTACTTC.

The chain's CDR3 is CASSLAGGSYEQYF. The CDR3 nucleotides read TGTGCCAGCAGCTTAGCGGGGGGATCCTACGAGCAGTACTTC. The rearrangement links TRBV7-9 to TRBJ2-7, with D possibly matching TRBD2 (6 bases). The CDR3 is 14 residues long. Trimming shortened V by 0 bases and J by 1 base, and 7 bases separated the two germline ends. Per germline, CDR1 SEHNR and CDR2 FQNEAQ (reference sequence). The full variable domain, in which reference TRBV7-9 and TRBJ2-7 provide the parts outside the CDR3, is DTGVSQNPRHKITKRGQNVTFRCDPISEHNRLYWYRQTLGQGPEFLTYFQNEAQLEKSRLLSDRFSAERPKGSFSTLEIQRTEQGDSAMYLCASSLAGGSYEQYFGPGTRLTVT.

This clone was picked up a small number of times. The chain employs TRBV7-9 and TRBJ2-2, with D unclear. V lost 2 bases to trimming and J lost 3 bases, with 4 bases between them. This CDR3 comprises 13 residues. The germline V gene encodes CDR1 SEHNR and CDR2 FQNEAQ (reference sequence). The CDR3 DNA sequence: TGTGCCAGCAGCTTAAGCTACACCGGGGAGCTGTTTTTT. Its protein product is CASSLSYTGELFF.

This clone was detected a few times. The V call is TRBV30, the J call TRBJ1-6; D uncertain. The germline V gene encodes CDR1 GTSNPN and CDR2 SVGIG (reference sequence). The CDR3 contains 13 residues. The V end lost 0 bases, the J end lost 7 bases, and 7 bases lay between the germline ends. The CDR3 protein is CAWSVALNSPLHF. The CDR3 DNA sequence: TGTGCCTGGAGTGTCGCTTTAAATTCACCCCTCCACTTT.

In its sample, this clone was seen once. This chain connects TRBV15 to TRBJ2-3; 8 nucleotides align to TRBD2. V was pared by 5 bases and J by 5 bases, with 15 bases of the junction left unmatched. Germline CDR1 LNHNV, CDR2 YYDKDF (reference sequence). This CDR3 comprises 17 residues. CDR3 DNA sequence: TGTGCCACCAGCTCCGGGGCTCTAGCGGGCAGGGGAGATACGCAGTATTTT. This sequence encodes CATSSGALAGRGDTQYF.

This clone has only a few counts. This chain connects TRBV29-1 to TRBJ1-5; 7 bases line up with TRBD1. The J segment lost 5 bases and the V segment lost 6 bases, leaving 4 bases of the junction unmatched. The CDR3 loop spans 12 amino acids. Germline V CDR1 and CDR2: SQVTM, ANQGSEA. CDR3 coding DNA: TGCAGCGTAGCAGGGGGGGATCAGCCCCAGCATTTT. This translates into CSVAGGDQPQHF.

The chain links TRBV30 to TRBJ2-1, with 7 bases matching TRBD2. CDR3 length: 12 amino acids. After removal of 4 bases from V and 7 bases from J, the junction contained 4 bases not matched to a gene. Germline V lookup: CDR1 GTSNPN, CDR2 SVGIG (reference sequence). In DNA, the CDR3 is TGTGCCTGGACTAGCGGTCCTAATGAGCAGTTCTTC. As protein: CAWTSGPNEQFF.